This T cell receptor (beta chain) was observed in a study of OX40 agonist ivuxolimab in advanced cancers. General study results and limits: Dosing at 0.1 to 3.0 mg/kg was accompanied by clonal expansion of CD4+ and CD8+ blood T cells by week 6.

CDR1 and CDR2 from the germline V gene are MRHNA and SNTAGT. J gave up 4 bases and V 4 bases, and 8 bases lay outside the gene matches. The CDR3 contains 15 residues. In its sample, this clone was seen a few times. The antigen is unknown. Here immunoSEQ multiplex PCR was the method, and the copy in TCRdb shows in-frame clones only, minus some. The table has more than 55,000 clones, around 90% seen once. The TCR originated in an adult with an advanced solid tumor such as melanoma, head and neck, liver or kidney cancer. The rearrangement joins TRBV6-4 to TRBJ2-7; 9 bases line up with TRBD2. The sample consisted of CD4+ or CD8+ T cells sorted from blood, taken in a trial of the OX40 agonist ivuxolimab. CDR3 amino acids: CASSVEGSGSYEQYF. The CDR3 nucleotides are TGTGCCAGCAGTGTTGAAGGTAGCGGGAGTTACGAGCAGTACTTC.